The TCR beta chain described here comes from a study of beta chain features in type 1 diabetes (dated by TCRdb to the late 2010s). About the study as a whole: Mean age, gender distribution, total cell number and subset yield did not differ between patients and healthy donors. Regulatory and stem cell-like memory subsets were isolated from only 8 patients and roughly eight healthy donors, whereas naive and central memory subsets came from all 30 or so donors. A total of about 110 million sorted cells were examined across all samples, and the number of cells per subset was strongly correlated with RNA yield. The study compared the TCRB repertoires of sorted circulating CD4+ T cell subsets in recently diagnosed type 1 diabetes patients with those in matched healthy donors.

With respect to this clone: Its specific antigen is unknown. Within one base of it there is no much larger clone, and no base qualities were kept.

The germline V gene sets CDR1 to SQVTM and CDR2 to ANQGSEA. Ends trimmed: V by 4 bases, J by 4 bases; bases unmatched to a gene: 4. The CDR3, from cysteine to phenylalanine, totals 14 residues. The kept DNA is CDR3 alone, 42 bases in frame from the first base. Overall study results and their limits: Type 1 diabetes patients showed a moderate but significant shortening of TCRB CDR3 length in all four CD4+ subsets. Only small numbers of individuals were included in the HLA sub-analyses, which left unresolved whether HLA type had any influence on TCRB rearrangement. Because cDNA rather than genomic DNA was sequenced, highly expressing activated cells could have been over-represented, although no difference in activation and CD3 levels was found between groups. The naive, central memory and regulatory TCRB repertoires appeared to resemble one another more closely among patients than among healthy donors. Shorter templates might have been favored by PCR, but patient and control samples were amplified and corrected together, so both groups would have been affected equally by any skew. At VDJ recombination sites, type 1 diabetes patients had fewer insertions and more deleted nucleotides, which implies abnormalities in thymic rearrangement.

From each donor, a single peripheral blood sample of about 100 mL on average was drawn into heparinised tubes. A BD FACSAria II was used to sort naive, central memory, regulatory and stem cell-like memory CD4+ T cells with a panel that included CD45RO, CCR7, CD25, CD127, CD95 and CD27. A purity above 95% was achieved for all sorted populations. PBMCs were isolated right away by Lymphoprep density gradient centrifugation and were stained directly, without culture. To minimize batch effects, samples were stained and sorted in pairs, one healthy donor with one patient per experiment. The High Capacity cDNA Reverse Transcription Kit was used to reverse transcribe all of the isolated RNA, meaning that expressed TCRB transcripts were what got sequenced. Naive, central memory and regulatory T cell samples underwent deep immunoSEQ sequencing, averaging roughly 3.3 million total reads per sample. After sorted cells were lysed in RLT buffer, RNA was extracted with DNase-treated RNeasy Micro or Mini kits, with the choice depending on cell number. To prevent cross-contamination, every cell subset was processed on its own, while patient and healthy donor samples were processed together. TCRB sequences were amplified from cDNA with the immunoSEQ multiplex PCR, producing 87-bp fragments spanning the CDR3 region. Sequencing of the amplicons was performed on the Illumina HiSeq platform. In the source study's methods: Synthetic template baselines were used to correct PCR bias computationally, reads within Hamming distance 2 were collapsed, and singletons that could not be merged were discarded. Reads were aligned against IMGT so that V, D and J genes, CDR3 length and insertions or deletions at six rearrangement sites could be assigned. Within each subset, clonotype counts were normalized to sorted cell number, and only after that were true diversity and Gini coefficients computed with the tcR R package. The overlap coefficient, calculated on TCRB nucleotide sequences, was used to measure repertoire sharing. As a proxy for the pre-selection repertoire, out-of-frame TCRB sequences from naive cells were analyzed. TCRdb's version of the immuneACCESS table is confined to in-frame rearrangements and falls short of the full clone set. An unresolved V gene accounts for under half of the shortfall where checked; the remainder is of unknown origin. V and J calls and clone size are those listed in that table; D and trimming were worked out from the DNA. The table for this sample lists approximately 470,000 clones; around 28% of them were counted only once. The leading ten clones occupy 0.05% to 0.065% of the sample.

The sequenced material came from naive CD4+ T cells from blood. This sample's cell subset or site label indicates: true naive CD4+ T cells. The chain is made from TRBV29-1 and TRBJ2-1; the central 10 bases match TRBD2. This TCR derives from a man between 18 and 35 years old in good health. The nucleotides read TGCAGCGTTGCTGGGACTAGCGAGTACAATGAGCAGTTCTTC. Its protein reads: CSVAGTSEYNEQFF.